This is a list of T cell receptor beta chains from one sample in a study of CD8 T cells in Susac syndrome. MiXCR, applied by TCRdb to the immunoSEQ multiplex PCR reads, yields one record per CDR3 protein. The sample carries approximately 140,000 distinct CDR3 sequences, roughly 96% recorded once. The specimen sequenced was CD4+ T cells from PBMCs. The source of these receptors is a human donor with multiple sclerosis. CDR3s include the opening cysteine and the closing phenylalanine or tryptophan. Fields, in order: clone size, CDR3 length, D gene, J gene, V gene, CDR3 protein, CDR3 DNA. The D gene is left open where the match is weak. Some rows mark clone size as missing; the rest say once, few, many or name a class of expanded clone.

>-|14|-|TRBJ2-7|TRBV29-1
CSVELGGTTYEQYF
TGCAGCGTTGAGTTAGGGGGAACCACCTACGAGCAGTACTTC
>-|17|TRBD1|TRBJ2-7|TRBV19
CASSRLNTGTGAYEQYF
TGTGCCAGTAGCCGTCTGAACACCGGGACAGGAGCCTACGAGCAGTACTTC
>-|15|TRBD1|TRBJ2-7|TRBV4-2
CASSQGTGGPYEQYF
TGTGCCAGCAGCCAAGGGACAGGGGGTCCCTACGAGCAGTACTTC
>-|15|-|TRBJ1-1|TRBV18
CASSPPGTGNTEAFF
TGTGCCAGCTCACCACCCGGCACAGGGAACACTGAAGCTTTCTTT
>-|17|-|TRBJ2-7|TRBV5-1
CASSLAGRSGATYEQYF
TGCGCCAGCAGCTTGGCCGGTAGATCGGGAGCCACCTACGAGCAGTACTTC
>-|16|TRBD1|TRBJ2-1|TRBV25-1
CASSALGQGRYNEQFF
TGTGCCAGCAGTGCCCTCGGACAGGGTCGCTACAATGAGCAGTTCTTC
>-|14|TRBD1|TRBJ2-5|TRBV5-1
CASSLWQGEETQYF
TGCGCCAGCAGCTTGTGGCAGGGGGAAGAGACCCAGTACTTC
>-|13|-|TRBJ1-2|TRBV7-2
CASSLDPDYGYTF
TGTGCCAGCAGCTTAGACCCCGACTATGGCTACACCTTC
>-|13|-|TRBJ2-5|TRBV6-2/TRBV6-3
CASSDTGQETQYF
TGTGCCAGCAGTGACACCGGCCAAGAGACCCAGTACTTC
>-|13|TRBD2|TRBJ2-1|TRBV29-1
CSVELAAYNEQFF
TGCAGCGTTGAACTAGCGGCGTACAATGAGCAGTTCTTC
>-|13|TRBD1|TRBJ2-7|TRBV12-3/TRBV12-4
CASRGTGANEQYF
TGTGCCAGCAGGGGGACAGGGGCCAACGAGCAGTACTTC
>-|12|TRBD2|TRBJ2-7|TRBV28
CATRTSPHEQYF
TGTGCCACCAGGACTAGTCCCCACGAGCAGTACTTC
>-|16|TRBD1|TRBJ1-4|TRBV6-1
CASSGPRTGGGEKLFF
TGTGCCAGCAGTGGGCCCAGGACAGGTGGAGGTGAAAAACTGTTTTTT
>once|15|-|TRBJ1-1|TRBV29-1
CSAVTTGFMNTEAFF
TGCAGCGCGGTCACGACAGGCTTCATGAACACTGAAGCTTTCTTT
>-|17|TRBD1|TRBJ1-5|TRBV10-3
CAISRTGVGYSNQPQHF
TGTGCCATCTCCCGGACAGGGGTGGGGTATAGCAATCAGCCCCAGCATTTT
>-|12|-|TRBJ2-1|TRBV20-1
CSAPDYYNEQFF
TGCAGTGCTCCGGACTATTACAATGAGCAGTTCTTC
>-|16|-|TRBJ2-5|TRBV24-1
CATSESWGGLGETQYF
TGTGCCACCAGTGAGAGCTGGGGGGGGCTAGGAGAGACCCAGTACTTC
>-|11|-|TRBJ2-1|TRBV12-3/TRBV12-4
CASSLKNEQFF
TGTGCCAGCAGTTTGAAGAATGAGCAGTTCTTC
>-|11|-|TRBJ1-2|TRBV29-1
CSLDRNYGYTF
TGCAGCCTAGACAGGAACTATGGCTACACCTTC
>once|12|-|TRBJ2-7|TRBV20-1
CSASRGSYEQYF
TGCAGTGCTAGTCGCGGCTCCTACGAGCAGTACTTC
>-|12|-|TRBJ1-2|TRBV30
CAWSDHRIGYTF
TGTGCCTGGAGTGACCACAGGATTGGCTACACCTTC
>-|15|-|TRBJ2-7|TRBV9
CASSGRDSPAGEQYF
TGTGCCAGCAGCGGGCGGGATTCTCCGGCGGGCGAGCAGTACTTC
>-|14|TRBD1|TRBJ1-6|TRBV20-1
CSANDRGSNSPLHF
TGCAGTGCGAACGACAGGGGGTCCAATTCACCCCTCCACTTT
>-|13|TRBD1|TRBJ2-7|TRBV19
CASSSGTVTKQYF
TGTGCCAGTAGTTCCGGGACAGTTACGAAGCAGTACTTC
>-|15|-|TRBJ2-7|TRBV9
CASSVAWGASYVQYF
TGTGCCAGCAGCGTAGCATGGGGGGCTTCCTACGTTCAGTACTTC
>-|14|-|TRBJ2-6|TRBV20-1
CSARGDSGANVLTF
TGCAGTGCTAGGGGAGACTCTGGGGCCAACGTCCTGACTTTC
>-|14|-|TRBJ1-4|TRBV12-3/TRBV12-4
CASSLVRGNEKLFF
TGTGCCAGCAGTTTGGTCCGGGGAAATGAAAAACTGTTTTTT
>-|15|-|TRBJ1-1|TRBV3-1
CASSQGQLMNTEAFF
TGTGCCAGCAGCCAAGGACAGCTAATGAACACTGAAGCTTTCTTT
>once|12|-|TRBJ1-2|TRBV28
CASSLTIYGYTF
TGTGCCAGCAGTTTAACGATCTATGGCTACACCTTC
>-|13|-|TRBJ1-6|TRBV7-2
CASSLGGGPPLHF
TGTGCCAGCAGCTTAGGTGGCGGCCCACCCCTCCACTTT
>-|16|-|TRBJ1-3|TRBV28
CASSWYSGGAGNTIYF
TGTGCCAGCAGTTGGTATTCCGGAGGTGCTGGAAACACCATATATTTT
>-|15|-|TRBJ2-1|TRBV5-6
CASSLVLNSYNEQFF
TGTGCCAGCAGCTTGGTGTTGAACTCCTACAATGAGCAGTTCTTC
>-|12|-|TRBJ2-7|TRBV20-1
CSAREGADEQYF
TGCAGTGCTAGAGAGGGGGCTGACGAGCAGTACTTC
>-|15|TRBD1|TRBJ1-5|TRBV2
CASSEGGTGNQPQHF
TGTGCCAGCAGTGAAGGAGGGACAGGGAATCAGCCCCAGCATTTT
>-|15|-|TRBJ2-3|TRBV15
CATSPPGRRADTQYF
TGTGCCACCAGCCCCCCGGGGAGGCGCGCAGATACGCAGTATTTT
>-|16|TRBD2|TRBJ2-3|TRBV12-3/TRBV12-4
CASTPSQRGGGDTQYF
TGTGCCAGCACCCCGTCCCAGCGGGGGGGCGGGGATACGCAGTATTTT
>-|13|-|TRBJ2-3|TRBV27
CASSYTLGDTQYF
TGTGCCAGCAGTTATACACTAGGGGATACGCAGTATTTT
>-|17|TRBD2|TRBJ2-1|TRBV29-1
CSVEEGGKRGAYNEQFF
TGCAGCGTTGAAGAAGGAGGAAAGCGGGGGGCCTACAATGAGCAGTTCTTC